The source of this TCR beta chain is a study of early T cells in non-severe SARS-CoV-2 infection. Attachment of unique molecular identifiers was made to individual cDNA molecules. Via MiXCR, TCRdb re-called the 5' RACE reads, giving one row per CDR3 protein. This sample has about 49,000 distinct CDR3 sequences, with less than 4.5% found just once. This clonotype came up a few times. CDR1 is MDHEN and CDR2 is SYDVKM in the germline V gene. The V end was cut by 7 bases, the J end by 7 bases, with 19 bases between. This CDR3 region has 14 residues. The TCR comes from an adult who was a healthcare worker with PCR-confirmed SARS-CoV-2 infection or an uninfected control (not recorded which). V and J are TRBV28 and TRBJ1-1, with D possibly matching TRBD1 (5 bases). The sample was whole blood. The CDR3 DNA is TGTGCCAGCACCCGAAAACAGGCAGGAGATGAAGCTTTCTTT. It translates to CASTRKQAGDEAFF.